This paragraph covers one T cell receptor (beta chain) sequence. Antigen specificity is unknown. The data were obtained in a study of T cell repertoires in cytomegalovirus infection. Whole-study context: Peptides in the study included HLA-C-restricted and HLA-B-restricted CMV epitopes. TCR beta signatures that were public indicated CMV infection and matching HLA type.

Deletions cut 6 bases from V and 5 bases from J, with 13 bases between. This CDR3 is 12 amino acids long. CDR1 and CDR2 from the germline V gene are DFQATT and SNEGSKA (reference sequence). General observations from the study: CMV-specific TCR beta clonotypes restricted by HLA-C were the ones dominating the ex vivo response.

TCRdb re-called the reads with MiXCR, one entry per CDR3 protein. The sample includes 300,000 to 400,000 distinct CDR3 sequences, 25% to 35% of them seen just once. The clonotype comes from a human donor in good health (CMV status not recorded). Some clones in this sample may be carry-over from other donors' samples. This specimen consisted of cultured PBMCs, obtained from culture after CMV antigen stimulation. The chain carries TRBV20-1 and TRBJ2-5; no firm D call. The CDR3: CSALPLEETQYF. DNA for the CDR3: TGCAGTGCCCTTCCCCTGGAGGAGACCCAGTACTTC.